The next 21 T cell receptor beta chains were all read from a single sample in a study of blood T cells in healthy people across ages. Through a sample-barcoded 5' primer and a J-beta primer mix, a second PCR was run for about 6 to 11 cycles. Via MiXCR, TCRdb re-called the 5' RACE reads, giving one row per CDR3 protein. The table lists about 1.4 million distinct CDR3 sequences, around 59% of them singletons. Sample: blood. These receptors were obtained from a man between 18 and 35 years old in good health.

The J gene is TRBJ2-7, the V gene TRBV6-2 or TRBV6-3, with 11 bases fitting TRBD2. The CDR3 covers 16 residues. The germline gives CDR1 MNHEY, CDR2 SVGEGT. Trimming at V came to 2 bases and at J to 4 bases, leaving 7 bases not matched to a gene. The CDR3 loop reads CASSYGGLAGLYEQYF. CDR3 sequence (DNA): TGTGCCAGCAGTTACGGTGGACTAGCGGGTCTATACGAGCAGTACTTC.

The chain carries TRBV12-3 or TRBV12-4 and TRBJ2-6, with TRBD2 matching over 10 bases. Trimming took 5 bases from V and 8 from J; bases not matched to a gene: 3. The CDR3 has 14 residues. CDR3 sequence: CASSPSGGTNVLTF. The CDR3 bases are TGTGCCAGCAGTCCTAGCGGGGGTACCAACGTCCTGACTTTC.

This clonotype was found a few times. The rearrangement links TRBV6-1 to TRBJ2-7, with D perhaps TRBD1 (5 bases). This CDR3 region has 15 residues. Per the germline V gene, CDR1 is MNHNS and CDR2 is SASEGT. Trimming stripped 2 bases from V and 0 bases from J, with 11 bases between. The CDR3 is CASSEIDSSSYEQYF. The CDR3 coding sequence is TGTGCCAGCAGTGAAATAGACAGTAGCTCCTACGAGCAGTACTTC.

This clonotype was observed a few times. The CDR3 DNA reads TGCAGCGTTGATGGCGGGATGGGTTCTACGCAGTATTTT. This encodes CSVDGGMGSTQYF. The rearrangement joins TRBV29-1 to TRBJ2-3, with a weak D call TRBD2 (6 bases). Per germline, CDR1 SQVTM and CDR2 ANQGSEA. This CDR3 comprises 13 residues. V dropped 3 bases and J dropped 8 bases, with 15 bases sitting between them.

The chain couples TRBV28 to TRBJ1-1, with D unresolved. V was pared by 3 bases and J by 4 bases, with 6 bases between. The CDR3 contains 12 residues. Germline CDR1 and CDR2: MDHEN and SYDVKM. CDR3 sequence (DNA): TGTGCCAGCAGTTTCGCATTCACTGAAGCTTTCTTT. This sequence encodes CASSFAFTEAFF.

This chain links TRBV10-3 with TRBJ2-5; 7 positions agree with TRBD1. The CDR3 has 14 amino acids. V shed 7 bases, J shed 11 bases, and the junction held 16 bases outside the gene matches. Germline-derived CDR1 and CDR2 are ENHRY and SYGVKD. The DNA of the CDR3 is TGTGCCATCAAACCGCCGGGACAGTCCTACGCGCAGTACTTC. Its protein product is CAIKPPGQSYAQYF.

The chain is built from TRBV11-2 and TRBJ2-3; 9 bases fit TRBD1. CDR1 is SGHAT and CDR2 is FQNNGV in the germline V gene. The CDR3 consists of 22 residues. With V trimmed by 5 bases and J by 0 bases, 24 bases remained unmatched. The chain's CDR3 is CASSPHVSRDRVTTTSTDTQYF. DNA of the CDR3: TGTGCCAGCAGCCCCCACGTCAGCCGGGACAGGGTAACCACAACGAGCACAGATACGCAGTATTTT.

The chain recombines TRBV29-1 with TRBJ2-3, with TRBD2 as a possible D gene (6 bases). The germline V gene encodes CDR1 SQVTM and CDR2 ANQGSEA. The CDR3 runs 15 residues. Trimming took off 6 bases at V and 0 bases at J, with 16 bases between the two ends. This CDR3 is CSVTSAGTSTDTQYF. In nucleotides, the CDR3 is TGCAGCGTCACCTCGGCCGGGACTAGCACAGATACGCAGTATTTT.

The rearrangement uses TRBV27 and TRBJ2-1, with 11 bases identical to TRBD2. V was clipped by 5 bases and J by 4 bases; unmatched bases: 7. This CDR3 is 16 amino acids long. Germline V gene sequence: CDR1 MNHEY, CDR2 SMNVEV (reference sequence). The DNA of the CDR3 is TGTGCCAGCAGTGCTAGCGGGGGGATTTTGTACAATGAGCAGTTCTTC. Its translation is CASSASGGILYNEQFF.

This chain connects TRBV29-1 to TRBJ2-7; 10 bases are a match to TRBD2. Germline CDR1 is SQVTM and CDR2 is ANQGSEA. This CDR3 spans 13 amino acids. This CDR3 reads CSVSGRTSYEQYF. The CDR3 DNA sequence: TGCAGTGTTAGCGGGAGGACCTCCTACGAGCAGTACTTC.

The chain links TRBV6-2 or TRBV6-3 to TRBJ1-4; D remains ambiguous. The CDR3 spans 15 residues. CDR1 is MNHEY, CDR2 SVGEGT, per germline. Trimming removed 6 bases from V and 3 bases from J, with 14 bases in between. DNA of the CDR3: TGTGCCAGCAGAAACGCCGGGGTAGCTAATGAAAAACTGTTTTTT. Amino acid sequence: CASRNAGVANEKLFF.

The CDR3: CSAPGLAGGDTQYF. CDR3 DNA sequence: TGCAGCGCTCCGGGACTAGCGGGAGGCGATACGCAGTATTTT. The chain couples TRBV20-1 to TRBJ2-3; 15 bases match TRBD2. The CDR3 covers 14 residues. The V gene's germline CDR1 is DFQATT and CDR2 SNEGSKA (reference sequence).

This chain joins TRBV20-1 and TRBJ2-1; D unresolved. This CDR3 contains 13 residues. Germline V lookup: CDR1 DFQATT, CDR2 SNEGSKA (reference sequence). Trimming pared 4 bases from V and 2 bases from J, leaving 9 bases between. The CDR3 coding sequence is TGCAGTGCTACGGGTGTCACCTACAATGAGCAGTTCTTC. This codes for CSATGVTYNEQFF.

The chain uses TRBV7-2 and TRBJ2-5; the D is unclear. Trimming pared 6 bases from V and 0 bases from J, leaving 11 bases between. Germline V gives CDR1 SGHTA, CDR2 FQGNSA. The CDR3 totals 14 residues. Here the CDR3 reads CASSNGWNQETQYF. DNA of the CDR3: TGTGCCAGCAGTAACGGCTGGAACCAAGAGACCCAGTACTTC.

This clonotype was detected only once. The CDR3 spells CASSQDILAGPRDEQFF. The CDR3 DNA reads as TGTGCCAGCAGCCAAGATATACTAGCGGGACCTAGGGATGAGCAGTTCTTC. The chain links TRBV4-2 to TRBJ2-1; 10 bases match TRBD2. The V segment lost 0 bases and the J segment 8 bases; nucleotides outside the gene matches: 10. The CDR3 totals 17 residues. CDR1 and CDR2 from the germline V gene are LGHNA and YNFKEQ.

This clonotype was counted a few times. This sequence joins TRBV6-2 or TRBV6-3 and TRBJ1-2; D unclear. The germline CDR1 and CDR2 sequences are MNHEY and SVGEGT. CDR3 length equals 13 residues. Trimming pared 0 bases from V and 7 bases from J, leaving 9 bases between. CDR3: CASSYSYGSGYTF. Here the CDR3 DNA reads TGTGCCAGCAGTTACTCGTATGGTAGTGGCTACACCTTC.

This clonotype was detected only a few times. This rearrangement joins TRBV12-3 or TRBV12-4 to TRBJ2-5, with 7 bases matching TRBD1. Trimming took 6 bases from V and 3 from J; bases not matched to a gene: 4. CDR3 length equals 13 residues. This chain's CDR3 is CASRTGFEETQYF. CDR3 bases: TGTGCCAGCAGGACAGGGTTCGAAGAGACCCAGTACTTC.

The CDR3 reads CAAAPGTGSYEQFF. CDR3 nucleotides: TGTGCCGCCGCCCCCGGGACTGGATCCTACGAGCAGTTCTTC. The V gene is TRBV27, the J gene TRBJ2-1, with D possibly matching TRBD2 (6 bases). The length of the CDR3 is 14 residues. Germline lookup yields CDR1 MNHEY and CDR2 SMNVEV (reference sequence). Trimming shortened V by 11 bases and J by 10 bases, and 24 bases separated the two germline ends.

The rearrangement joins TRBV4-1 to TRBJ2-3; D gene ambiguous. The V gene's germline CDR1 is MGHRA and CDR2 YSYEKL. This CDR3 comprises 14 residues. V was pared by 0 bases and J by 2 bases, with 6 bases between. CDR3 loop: CASSQEAPTDTQYF. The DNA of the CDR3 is TGCGCCAGCAGCCAAGAGGCCCCCACAGATACGCAGTATTTT.

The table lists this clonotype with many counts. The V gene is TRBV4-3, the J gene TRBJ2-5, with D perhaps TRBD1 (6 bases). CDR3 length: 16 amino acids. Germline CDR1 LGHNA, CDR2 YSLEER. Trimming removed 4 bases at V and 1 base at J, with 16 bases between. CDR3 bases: TGCGCCAGCAGCCCAGGACAGCAAGAGCCCCAAGAGACCCAGTACTTC. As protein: CASSPGQQEPQETQYF.

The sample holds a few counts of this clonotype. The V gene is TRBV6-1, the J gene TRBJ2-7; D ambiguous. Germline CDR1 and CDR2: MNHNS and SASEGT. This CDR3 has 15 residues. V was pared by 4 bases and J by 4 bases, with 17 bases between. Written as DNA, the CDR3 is TGTGCCAGCAGTGGAACCTCCGTTCAAACTTACGAGCAGTACTTC. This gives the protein CASSGTSVQTYEQYF.